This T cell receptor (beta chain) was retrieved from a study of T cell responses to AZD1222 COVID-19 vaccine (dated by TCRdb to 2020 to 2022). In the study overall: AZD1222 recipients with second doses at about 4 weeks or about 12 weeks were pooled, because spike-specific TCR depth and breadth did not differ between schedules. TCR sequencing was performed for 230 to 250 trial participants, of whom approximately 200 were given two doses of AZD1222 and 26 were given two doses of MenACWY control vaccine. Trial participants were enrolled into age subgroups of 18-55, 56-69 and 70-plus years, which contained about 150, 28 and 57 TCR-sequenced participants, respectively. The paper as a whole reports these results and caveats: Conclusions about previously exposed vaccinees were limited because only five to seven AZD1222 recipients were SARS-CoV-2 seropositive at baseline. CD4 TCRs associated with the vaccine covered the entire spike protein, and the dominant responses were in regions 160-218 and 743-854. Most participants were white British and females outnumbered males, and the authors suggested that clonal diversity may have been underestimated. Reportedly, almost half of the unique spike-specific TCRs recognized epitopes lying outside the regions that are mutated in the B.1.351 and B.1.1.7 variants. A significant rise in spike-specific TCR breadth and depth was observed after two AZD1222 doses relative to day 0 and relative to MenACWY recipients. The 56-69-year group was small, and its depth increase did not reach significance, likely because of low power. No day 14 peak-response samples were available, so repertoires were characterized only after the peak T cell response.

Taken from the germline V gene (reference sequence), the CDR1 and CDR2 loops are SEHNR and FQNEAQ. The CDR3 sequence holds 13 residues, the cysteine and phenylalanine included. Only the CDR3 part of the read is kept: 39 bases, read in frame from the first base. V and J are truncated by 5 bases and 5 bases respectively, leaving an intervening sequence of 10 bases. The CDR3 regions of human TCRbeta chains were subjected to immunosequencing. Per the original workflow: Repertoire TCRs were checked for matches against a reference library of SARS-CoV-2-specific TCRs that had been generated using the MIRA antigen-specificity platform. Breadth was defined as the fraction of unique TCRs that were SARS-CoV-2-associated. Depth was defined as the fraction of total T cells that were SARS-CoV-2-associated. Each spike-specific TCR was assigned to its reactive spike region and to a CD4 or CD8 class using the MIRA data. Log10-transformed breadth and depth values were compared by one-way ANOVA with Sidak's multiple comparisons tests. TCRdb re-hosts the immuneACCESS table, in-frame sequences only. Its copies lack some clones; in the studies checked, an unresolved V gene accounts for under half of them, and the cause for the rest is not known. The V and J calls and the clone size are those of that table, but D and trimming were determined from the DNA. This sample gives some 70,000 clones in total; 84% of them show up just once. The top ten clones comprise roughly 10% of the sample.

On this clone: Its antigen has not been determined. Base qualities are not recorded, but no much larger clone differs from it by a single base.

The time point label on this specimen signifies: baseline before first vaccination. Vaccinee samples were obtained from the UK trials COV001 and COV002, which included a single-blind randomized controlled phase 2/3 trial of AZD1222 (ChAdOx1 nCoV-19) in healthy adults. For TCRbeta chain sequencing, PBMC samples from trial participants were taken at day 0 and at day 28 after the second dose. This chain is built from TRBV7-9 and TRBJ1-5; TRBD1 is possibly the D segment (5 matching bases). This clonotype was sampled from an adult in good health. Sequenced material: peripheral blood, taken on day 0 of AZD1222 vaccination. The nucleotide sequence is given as TGTGCCAGCAGCGGGGGGTCGGATCAGCCCCAGCATTTT. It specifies CASSGGSDQPQHF.